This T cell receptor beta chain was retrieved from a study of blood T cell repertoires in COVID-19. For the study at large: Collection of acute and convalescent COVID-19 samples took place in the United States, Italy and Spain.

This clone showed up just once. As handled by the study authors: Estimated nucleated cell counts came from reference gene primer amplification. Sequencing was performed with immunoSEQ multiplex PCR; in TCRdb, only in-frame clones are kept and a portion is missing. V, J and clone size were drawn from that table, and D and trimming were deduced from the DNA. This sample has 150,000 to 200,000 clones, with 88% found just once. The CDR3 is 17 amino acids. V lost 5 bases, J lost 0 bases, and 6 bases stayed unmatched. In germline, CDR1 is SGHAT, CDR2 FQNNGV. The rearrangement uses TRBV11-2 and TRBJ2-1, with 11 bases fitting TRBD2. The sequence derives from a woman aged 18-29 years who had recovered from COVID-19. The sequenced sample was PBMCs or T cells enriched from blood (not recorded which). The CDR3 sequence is CASSGLAGGSSYNEQFF. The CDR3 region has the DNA TGTGCCAGCAGCGGACTAGCGGGTGGCAGCTCCTACAATGAGCAGTTCTTC.